Sequencing of this TCR beta chain was carried out in a study of blood T cell repertoires in COVID-19. Study overall: Samples taken during acute and convalescent COVID-19 were collected in the United States, Italy and Spain.

In the authors' methods: Using reference gene primer amplification, nucleated cell counts were estimated. Only in-frame clones appear in the TCRdb table, and some are missing; sequencing was by immunoSEQ multiplex PCR. D and trimming come from the DNA, and the V and J calls and clone size come from that table. The data show 220,000 or so clones, approximately 90% seen once. Material for sequencing was PBMCs or T cells enriched from blood (not recorded which). This TCR derives from a woman aged 18 to 35 in a cohort exposed to, infected with or recovered from COVID-19 (not recorded which).

The CDR3 spells CASSDFRIGNQPQHF. In DNA, the CDR3 is TGTGCCAGCAGTGATTTCAGGATCGGCAATCAGCCCCAGCATTTT. This rearrangement joins TRBV6-1 to TRBJ1-5; D gene uncertain. The CDR3 contains 15 residues. Germline values: CDR1 MNHNS, CDR2 SASEGT. V was shortened by 3 bases and J by 2 bases, with 11 bases between the two germline ends.